The 16 T cell receptor beta chains presented below share a single source sample, sequenced in a study of cytomegalovirus exposure and HLA in healthy donors. The PCR ran on 60 Vbeta and 13 Jbeta primers. The repertoire was sequenced with immunoSEQ multiplex PCR; TCRdb's copy has only in-frame clones and lacks some. This table has around 150,000 clones, 75% to 80% appearing once. The source material was PBMCs. Source of these receptors: a man aged 50-59 years in good health and CMV-seropositive.

This clone was seen a single time. The chain employs TRBV20-1 and TRBJ1-2, with D perhaps matching TRBD1 (6 bases). Looked up from germline, CDR1 is DFQATT and CDR2 is SNEGSKA (reference sequence). Trimming took 4 bases from V and 6 from J, leaving 9 bases between them. The CDR3 length is 11 residues. DNA of the CDR3: TGCAGTGCTACAGGGGAGCATGGCTACACCTTC. This encodes CSATGEHGYTF.

The CDR3 nucleotides read TGTGCCAGCAGTTCCACCGGGACAGCAAGAGATACGCAGTATTTT. It codes for CASSSTGTARDTQYF. This chain links TRBV7-9 with TRBJ2-3, with 7 bases fitting TRBD1. This CDR3 has 15 residues. Per germline, CDR1 SEHNR and CDR2 FQNEAQ (reference sequence). Trimming took 6 bases from V and 5 from J; bases not matched to a gene: 11.

V usage is TRBV29-1 and J usage is TRBJ2-6, with D possibly matching TRBD2 (6 bases). Germline V CDR1 and CDR2: SQVTM, ANQGSEA. Trimming cost V 6 bases and J 2 bases, with 14 bases left between them. The CDR3 sequence is 15 residues long. This CDR3 reads CSVTSAGTGANVLTF. The CDR3 DNA is TGCAGCGTCACCTCGGCGGGAACTGGGGCCAACGTCCTGACTTTC.

This sequence joins TRBV28 and TRBJ1-2, with TRBD1 matching 10 bases. Germline V gene lookup returns CDR1 MDHEN and CDR2 SYDVKM. V was clipped by 4 bases and J by 8 bases; unmatched bases: 10. The CDR3 runs 15 residues. This CDR3 is CASSSPGTGAGGYTF. In DNA form, the CDR3 reads TGTGCCAGCAGTTCTCCCGGGACAGGGGCCGGCGGCTACACCTTC.

V and J are TRBV27 and TRBJ1-4; D not resolved. The CDR3 spans 14 residues. Germline assignment: CDR1 MNHEY and CDR2 SMNVEV (reference sequence). The V and J ends lost 1 base and 7 bases respectively, with 10 bases between them. The DNA for the CDR3 is TGTGCCAGCAGTTTATTGAGGGAAAGTGAAAAACTGTTTTTT. It codes for CASSLLRESEKLFF.

This chain joins TRBV4-1 and TRBJ1-2; 7 bases align to TRBD1. V trimming: 3 bases; J trimming: 8 bases; junction bases outside the gene matches: 6. This CDR3 is built from 13 residues. Per the germline V gene, CDR1 is MGHRA and CDR2 is YSYEKL. In nucleotides, the CDR3 is TGCGCCAGCAGCCACGACAGGGTAGGAGGCTACACCTTC. Translated: CASSHDRVGGYTF.

This clone was observed once. V is TRBV7-2 and J is TRBJ2-1; 7 nucleotides agree with TRBD2. Trimming removed 6 bases from V and 7 bases from J; junction bases left unmatched: 18. Looked up from germline, CDR1 is SGHTA and CDR2 is FQGNSA. This CDR3 comprises 17 residues. CDR3 in amino acids: CASSRGSVASGKNEQFF. CDR3 nucleotides: TGTGCCAGCAGTAGAGGTTCAGTGGCTAGCGGTAAAAATGAGCAGTTCTTC.

This chain links TRBV10-3 with TRBJ1-1, with 7 bases lining up with TRBD1. Germline V gives CDR1 ENHRY, CDR2 SYGVKD. This CDR3 comprises 13 residues. Trimming took 8 bases from V and 4 from J; bases not matched to a gene: 7. The CDR3 sequence: CAISSTGFTEAFF. CDR3 sequence (DNA): TGTGCCATCTCATCGACAGGGTTCACTGAAGCTTTCTTT.

V gene TRBV11-1 combines with J gene TRBJ1-6, with 8 bases fitting TRBD1. CDR3 size: 15 residues. CDR1 and CDR2 from the germline V gene are SGHAT and FQDESV (reference sequence). V was pared by 4 bases and J by 7 bases, with 6 bases of the junction left unmatched. The CDR3 coding sequence is TGTGCCAGCAGCTACGGACAGGGCTGGAATTCACCCCTCCACTTT. Translation gives CASSYGQGWNSPLHF.

This rearrangement joins TRBV4-1 to TRBJ1-1; possible D gene TRBD1, 5 bases. Germline V lookup: CDR1 MGHRA, CDR2 YSYEKL. The CDR3 length is 16 residues. With 1 base removed from V and 3 bases from J, the gap between germline ends came to 15 bases. CDR3 sequence (DNA): TGCGCCAGCAGCCAAGGTAAAGACAGTATTTACACTGAAGCTTTCTTT. It translates to CASSQGKDSIYTEAFF.

This chain joins TRBV4-2 and TRBJ1-2; tentatively, D is TRBD1 (5 bases). The ends were cut back, 11 bases at V and 8 bases at J, with 18 bases in the middle. From germline, CDR1 is LGHNA and CDR2 YNFKEQ. This CDR3 spans 12 amino acids. The chain's CDR3 is CASTSGGVGYTF. CDR3 in DNA: TGTGCCTCAACATCCGGGGGGGTAGGCTACACCTTC.

J is TRBJ1-6 and V is TRBV2; 7 bases line up with TRBD1. Germline assignment: CDR1 SNHLY and CDR2 FYNNEI. Trimming at V came to 3 bases and at J to 6 bases, leaving 2 bases not matched to a gene. The CDR3 spans 14 residues. CDR3 sequence: CASSDGTANSPLHF. The CDR3, as DNA: TGTGCCAGCAGTGATGGGACAGCTAATTCACCCCTCCACTTT. The full variable domain, rest sourced from reference TRBV2 and TRBJ1-6, is EPEVTQTPSHQVTQMGQEVILRCVPISNHLYFYWYRQILGQKVEFLVSFYNNEISEKSEIFDDQFSVERPDGSNFTLKIRSTKLEDSAMYFCASSDGTANSPLHFGNGTRLTVT.

This rearrangement joins TRBV11-2 to TRBJ1-3; D is undetermined. The V gene lost 4 bases and the J gene lost 1 base, with 8 bases spanning the gap. CDR1 is SGHAT, CDR2 FQNNGV, per germline. The CDR3 has 14 amino acids. The CDR3 nucleotides are TGTGCCAGCAGCTATCATAGATCTGGAAACACCATATATTTT. Its translation: CASSYHRSGNTIYF.

The chain combines TRBV2 with TRBJ2-5, with D uncertain. Germline assignment: CDR1 SNHLY and CDR2 FYNNEI. The V end was cut by 8 bases, the J end by 3 bases, with 10 bases between. This CDR3 has 12 residues. CDR3 sequence reads: CASFRLEETQYF. CDR3 sequence (DNA): TGTGCCAGCTTTAGGCTAGAAGAGACCCAGTACTTC.

The sample holds a few counts of this clone. This rearrangement joins TRBV5-4 to TRBJ2-1; 7 positions agree with TRBD1. This CDR3 is built from 15 residues. V trimming: 0 bases; J trimming: 8 bases; junction bases outside the gene matches: 8. Germline loops: CDR1 SGHNT, CDR2 YYREEE (reference sequence). CDR3 residues: CASSLAGAGGDEQFF. The CDR3 bases are TGTGCCAGCAGCTTGGCCGGGGCAGGGGGAGATGAGCAGTTCTTC.

The chain combines TRBV28 with TRBJ2-3; 14 bases agree with TRBD2. Trimming took 4 bases from V and 2 from J; bases not matched to a gene: 17. The CDR3 extends over 21 amino acids. The germline V gene has CDR1 MDHEN and CDR2 SYDVKM. The CDR3 DNA reads TGTGCCAGCAGTTCCCCAAACCTCGGGACTAGCGGGGGTCTTTACACAGATACGCAGTATTTT. Translation gives CASSSPNLGTSGGLYTDTQYF.